The clone carrying this T cell receptor (beta chain) has more than one count but fewer than ten. What it binds is unknown. The sequenced fragment ends 3 residues before the CDR3 boundary, so the rest is inferred from the germline J gene. The data are from a study of T cell clonality in common variable immunodeficiency. The CDR3 consists of 17 residues. V was cut by 2 bases and J by 5 bases, with 21 bases left in between. Germline CDR1 SGHRS, CDR2 YFSETQ. Study findings and constraints: Shared TCRbeta clones were fewer between CVID subjects than controls. Authors noted CVID clonality's cause needs subpopulation repertoire sequencing. Fewer deletions and N-nucleotide insertions were reportedly seen in common variable immunodeficiency TCR beta sequences.

Profiling relied on immunoSEQ multiplex PCR, and the TCRdb table lists in-frame clones only, not all of them. The sample was found to contain roughly 25,000 clones, and every one recurs. Caucasian heritage predominated among both patients and controls. The receptor was isolated from a human donor with common variable immunodeficiency. This chain joins TRBV5-1 and TRBJ2-3, with D maybe TRBD1 (6 bases). Sequences were obtained from peripheral blood mononuclear cells. The sequenced part of the CDR3 DNA is TGCGCCAGCAGCTTCACCTCAACGGGACAATTTAAAGATACG. Its translation is CASSFTSTGQFKDT. The complete CDR3 reads CASSFTSTGQFKDTQYF. Together with reference TRBV5-1 and TRBJ2-3, the CDR3 gives the full variable domain: KAGVTQTPRYLIKTRGQQVTLSCSPISGHRSVSWYQQTPGQGLQFLFEYFSETQRNKGNFPGRFSGRQFSNSRSEMNVSTLELGDSALYLCASSFTSTGQFKDTQYFGPGTRLTVL.